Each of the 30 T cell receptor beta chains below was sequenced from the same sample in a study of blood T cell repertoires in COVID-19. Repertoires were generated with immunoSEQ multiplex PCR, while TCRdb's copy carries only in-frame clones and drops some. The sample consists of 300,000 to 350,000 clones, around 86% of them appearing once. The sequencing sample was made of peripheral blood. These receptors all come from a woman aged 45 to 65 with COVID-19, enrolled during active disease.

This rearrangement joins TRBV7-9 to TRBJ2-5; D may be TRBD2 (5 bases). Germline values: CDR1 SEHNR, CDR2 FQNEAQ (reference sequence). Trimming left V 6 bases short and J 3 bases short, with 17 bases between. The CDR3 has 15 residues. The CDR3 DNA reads TGTGCCAGCAGTTCCGGGGAGAGAGGGAAAGAGACCCAGTACTTC. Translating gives CASSSGERGKETQYF.

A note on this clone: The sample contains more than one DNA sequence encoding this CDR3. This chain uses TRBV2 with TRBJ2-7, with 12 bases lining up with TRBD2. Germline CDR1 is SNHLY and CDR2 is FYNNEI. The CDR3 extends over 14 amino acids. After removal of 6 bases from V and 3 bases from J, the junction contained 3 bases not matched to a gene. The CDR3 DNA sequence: TGTGCCAGCAGACCGGGACTAGCGGGCTACGAGCAGTACTTC. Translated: CASRPGLAGYEQYF.

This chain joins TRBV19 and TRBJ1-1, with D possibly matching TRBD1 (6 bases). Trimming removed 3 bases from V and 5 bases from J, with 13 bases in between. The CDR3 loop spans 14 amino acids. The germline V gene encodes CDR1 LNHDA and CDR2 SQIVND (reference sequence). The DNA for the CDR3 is TGTGCCAGTAGTATCCCAGGGGTAGGGACTGAAGCTTTCTTT. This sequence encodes CASSIPGVGTEAFF.

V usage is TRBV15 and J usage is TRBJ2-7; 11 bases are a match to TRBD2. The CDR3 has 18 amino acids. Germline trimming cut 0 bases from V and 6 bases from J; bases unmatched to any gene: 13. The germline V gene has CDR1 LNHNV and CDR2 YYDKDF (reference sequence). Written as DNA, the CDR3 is TGTGCCACCAGCAGAGATCGGTCCGAACTAGCGGGAGTAGGCGAGCAGTACTTC. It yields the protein CATSRDRSELAGVGEQYF.

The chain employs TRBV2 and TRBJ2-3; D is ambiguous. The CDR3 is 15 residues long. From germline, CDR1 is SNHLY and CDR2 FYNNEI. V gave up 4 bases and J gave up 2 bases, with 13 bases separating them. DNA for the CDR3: TGTGCCAGCAGTGTCGAGGCACGGTCCACAGATACGCAGTATTTT. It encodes CASSVEARSTDTQYF.

The CDR3 region has the DNA TGCGCCAGCAGTAGGGGACAGGGCGGTTCACCCCTCCACTTT. The encoded protein is CASSRGQGGSPLHF. V is TRBV5-1 and J is TRBJ1-6, with 9 bases identical to TRBD1. This CDR3 is 14 amino acids long. Germline V gene data show CDR1 as SGHRS and CDR2 as YFSETQ. After removal of 5 bases from V and 9 bases from J, the junction contained 6 bases not matched to a gene.

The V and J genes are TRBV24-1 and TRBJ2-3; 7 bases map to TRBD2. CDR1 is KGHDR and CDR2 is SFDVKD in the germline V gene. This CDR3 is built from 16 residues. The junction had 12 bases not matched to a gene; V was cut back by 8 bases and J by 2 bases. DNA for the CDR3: TGTGCCACCACCGCGGGAGTTGCGGAGGCCACAGATACGCAGTATTTT. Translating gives CATTAGVAEATDTQYF.

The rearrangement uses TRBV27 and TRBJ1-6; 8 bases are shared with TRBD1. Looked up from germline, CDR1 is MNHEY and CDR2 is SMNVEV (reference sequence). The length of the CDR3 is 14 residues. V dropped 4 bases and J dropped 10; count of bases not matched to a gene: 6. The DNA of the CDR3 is TGTGCCAGCAGTTATGACAGGGGAAACTCACCCCTCCACTTT. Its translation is CASSYDRGNSPLHF.

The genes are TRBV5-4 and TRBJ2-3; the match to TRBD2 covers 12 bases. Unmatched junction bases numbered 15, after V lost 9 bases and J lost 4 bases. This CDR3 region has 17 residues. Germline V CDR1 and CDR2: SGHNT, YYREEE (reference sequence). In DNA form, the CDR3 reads TGTGCCACCAAAGTGGGGACTAGCGGGTCCGGGGCAGATACGCAGTATTTT. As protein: CATKVGTSGSGADTQYF.

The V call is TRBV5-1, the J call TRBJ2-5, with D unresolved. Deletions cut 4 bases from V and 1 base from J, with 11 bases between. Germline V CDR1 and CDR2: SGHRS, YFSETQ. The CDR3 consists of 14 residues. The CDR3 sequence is CASSRGVGQETQYF. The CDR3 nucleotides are TGCGCCAGCAGCAGAGGAGTGGGCCAAGAGACCCAGTACTTC.

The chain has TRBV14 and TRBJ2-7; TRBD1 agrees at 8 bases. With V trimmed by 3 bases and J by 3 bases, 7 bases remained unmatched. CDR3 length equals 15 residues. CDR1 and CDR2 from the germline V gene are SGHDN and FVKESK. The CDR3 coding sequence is TGTGCCAGCAGCCAGTACGGGACAGGCGTCTACGAGCAGTACTTC. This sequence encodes CASSQYGTGVYEQYF.

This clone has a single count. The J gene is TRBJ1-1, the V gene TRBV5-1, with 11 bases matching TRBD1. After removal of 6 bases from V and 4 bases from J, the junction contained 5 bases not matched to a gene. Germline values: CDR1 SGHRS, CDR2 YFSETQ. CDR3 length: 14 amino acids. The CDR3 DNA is TGCGCCAGCAACCCAGGACAGGGGGCCACTGAAGCTTTCTTT. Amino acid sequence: CASNPGQGATEAFF.

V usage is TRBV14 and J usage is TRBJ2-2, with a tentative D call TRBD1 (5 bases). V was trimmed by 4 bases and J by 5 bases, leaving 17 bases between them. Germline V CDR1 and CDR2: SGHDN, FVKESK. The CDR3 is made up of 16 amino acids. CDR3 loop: CASSRQSQSRTGELFF. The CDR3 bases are TGTGCCAGCAGCCGACAGTCCCAGTCTCGGACCGGGGAGCTGTTTTTT.

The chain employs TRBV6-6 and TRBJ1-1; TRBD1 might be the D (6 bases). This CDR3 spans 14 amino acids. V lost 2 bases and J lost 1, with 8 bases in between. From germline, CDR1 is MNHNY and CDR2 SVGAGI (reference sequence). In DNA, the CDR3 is TGTGCCAGCAGTTACGCGACAGGGAACACTGAAGCTTTCTTT. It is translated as CASSYATGNTEAFF.

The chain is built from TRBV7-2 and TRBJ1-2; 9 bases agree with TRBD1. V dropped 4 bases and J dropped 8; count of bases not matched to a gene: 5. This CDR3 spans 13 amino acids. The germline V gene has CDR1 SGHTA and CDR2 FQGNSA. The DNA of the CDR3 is TGTGCCAGCAGCTCACAGGGGGCGCTGGGCTACACCTTC. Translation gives CASSSQGALGYTF.

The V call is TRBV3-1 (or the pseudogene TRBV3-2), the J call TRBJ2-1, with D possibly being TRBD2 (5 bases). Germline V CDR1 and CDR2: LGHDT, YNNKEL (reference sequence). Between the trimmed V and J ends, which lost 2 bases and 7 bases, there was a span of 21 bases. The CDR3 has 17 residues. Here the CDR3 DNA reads TGTGCCAGCAGCCAACAACTACGGCGGGCTAGAGGGAATGAGCAGTTCTTC. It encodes CASSQQLRRARGNEQFF.

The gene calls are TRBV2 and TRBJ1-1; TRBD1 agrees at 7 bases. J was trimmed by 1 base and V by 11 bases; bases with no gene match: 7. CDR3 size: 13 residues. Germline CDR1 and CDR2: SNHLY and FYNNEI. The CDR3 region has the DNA TGTGCCGTCAGAACAGGGGCGAACACTGAAGCTTTCTTT. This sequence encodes CAVRTGANTEAFF.

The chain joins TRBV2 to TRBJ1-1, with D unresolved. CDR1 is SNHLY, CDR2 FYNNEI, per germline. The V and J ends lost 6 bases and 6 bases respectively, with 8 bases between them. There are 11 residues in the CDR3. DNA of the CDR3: TGTGCCAGCAGATATTCGTCTGAAGCTTTCTTT. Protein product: CASRYSSEAFF.

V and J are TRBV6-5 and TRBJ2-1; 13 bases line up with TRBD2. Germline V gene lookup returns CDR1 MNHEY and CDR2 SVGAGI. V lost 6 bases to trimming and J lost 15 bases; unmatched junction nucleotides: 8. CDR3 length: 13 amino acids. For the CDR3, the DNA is TGTGCCAGCAGGGACCCGACTAGCGGGAGGAGGTTCTTC. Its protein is CASRDPTSGRRFF.

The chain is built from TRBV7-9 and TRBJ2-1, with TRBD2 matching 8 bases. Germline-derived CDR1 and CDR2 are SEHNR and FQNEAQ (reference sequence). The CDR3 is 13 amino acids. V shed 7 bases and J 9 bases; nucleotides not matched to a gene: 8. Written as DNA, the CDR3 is TGTGCCAGCATCGGGAGGGCAGATGGTGAGCAGTTCTTC. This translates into CASIGRADGEQFF.

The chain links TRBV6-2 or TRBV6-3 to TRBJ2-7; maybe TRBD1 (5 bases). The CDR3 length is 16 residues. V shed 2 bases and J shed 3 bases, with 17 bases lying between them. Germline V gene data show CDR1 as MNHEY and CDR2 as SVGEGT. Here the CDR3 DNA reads TGTGCCAGCAGTTACCCCCCCGGCAGGGCCGGCTACGAGCAGTACTTC. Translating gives CASSYPPGRAGYEQYF.

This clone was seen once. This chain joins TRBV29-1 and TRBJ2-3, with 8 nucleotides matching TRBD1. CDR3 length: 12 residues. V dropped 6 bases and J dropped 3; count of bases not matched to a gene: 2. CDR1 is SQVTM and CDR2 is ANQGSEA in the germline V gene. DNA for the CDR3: TGCAGCGTGCGACAGGGGACAGATACGCAGTATTTT. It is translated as CSVRQGTDTQYF.

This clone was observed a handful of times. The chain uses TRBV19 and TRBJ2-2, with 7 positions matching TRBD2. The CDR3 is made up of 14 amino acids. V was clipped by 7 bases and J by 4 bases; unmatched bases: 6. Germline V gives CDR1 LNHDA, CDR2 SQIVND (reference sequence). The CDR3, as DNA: TGTGCCAGTACCCGGGTAGCGGGCACCGGGGAGCTGTTTTTT. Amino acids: CASTRVAGTGELFF.

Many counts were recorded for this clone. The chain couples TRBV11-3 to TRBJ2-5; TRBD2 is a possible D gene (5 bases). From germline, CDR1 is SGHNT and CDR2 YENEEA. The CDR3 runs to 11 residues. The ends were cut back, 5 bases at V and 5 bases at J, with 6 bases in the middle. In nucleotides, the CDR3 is TGTGCCAGCAGCCGCGGGGAGACCCAGTACTTC. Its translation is CASSRGETQYF.

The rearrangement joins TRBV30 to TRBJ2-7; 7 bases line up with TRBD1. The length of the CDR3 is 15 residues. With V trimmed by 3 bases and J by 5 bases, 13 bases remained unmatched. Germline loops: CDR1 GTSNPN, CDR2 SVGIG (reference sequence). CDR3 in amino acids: CAWSPPGGTIHEQYF. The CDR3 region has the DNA TGTGCCTGGAGCCCTCCAGGGGGAACGATCCACGAGCAGTACTTC. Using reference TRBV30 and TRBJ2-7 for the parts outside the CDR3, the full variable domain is SQTIHQWPATLVQPVGSPLSLECTVEGTSNPNLYWYRQAAGRGLQLLFYSVGIGQISSEVPQNLSASRPQDRQFILSSKKLLLSDSGFYLCAWSPPGGTIHEQYFGPGTRLTVT.

The DNA of the CDR3 is TGTGCCAGCAGCATGGGACTGTCCCCCCTTGTTGGCGAGCAGTACTTC. It encodes CASSMGLSPLVGEQYF. The chain links TRBV7-8 to TRBJ2-7; tentative D call: TRBD2 (6 bases). The V and J ends lost 5 bases and 6 bases respectively, with 23 bases between them. Germline V gene sequence: CDR1 SGHVS, CDR2 FQNEAQ. The CDR3 is 16 residues long.

CDR3 loop: CASSLEASGRGTYNEQFF. The CDR3 DNA reads TGTGCCAGCAGCTTAGAGGCTAGCGGGAGAGGAACGTACAATGAGCAGTTCTTC. The gene calls are TRBV11-3 and TRBJ2-1, with 10 bases aligning to TRBD2. The CDR3 spans 18 residues. The germline gives CDR1 SGHNT, CDR2 YENEEA. V dropped 0 bases and J dropped 4; count of bases not matched to a gene: 9.

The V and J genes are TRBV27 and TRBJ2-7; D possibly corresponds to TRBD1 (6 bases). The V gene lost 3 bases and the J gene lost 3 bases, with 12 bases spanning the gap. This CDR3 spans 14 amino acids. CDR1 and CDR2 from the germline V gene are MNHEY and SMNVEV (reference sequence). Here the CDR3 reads CASSFADSYYEQYF. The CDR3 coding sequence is TGTGCCAGCAGTTTTGCGGACAGTTACTACGAGCAGTACTTC.

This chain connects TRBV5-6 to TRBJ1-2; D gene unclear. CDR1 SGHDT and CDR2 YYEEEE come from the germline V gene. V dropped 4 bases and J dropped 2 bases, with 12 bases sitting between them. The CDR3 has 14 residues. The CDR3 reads CASSTYGENYGYTF. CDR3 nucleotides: TGTGCCAGCAGCACCTACGGGGAAAACTATGGCTACACCTTC.

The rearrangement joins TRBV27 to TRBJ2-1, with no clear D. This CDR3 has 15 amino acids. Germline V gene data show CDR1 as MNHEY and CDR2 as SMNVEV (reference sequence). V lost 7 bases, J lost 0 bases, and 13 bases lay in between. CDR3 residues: CASTSRRGSYNEQFF. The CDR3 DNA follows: TGTGCCAGCACTTCCCGGAGAGGCTCCTACAATGAGCAGTTCTTC.